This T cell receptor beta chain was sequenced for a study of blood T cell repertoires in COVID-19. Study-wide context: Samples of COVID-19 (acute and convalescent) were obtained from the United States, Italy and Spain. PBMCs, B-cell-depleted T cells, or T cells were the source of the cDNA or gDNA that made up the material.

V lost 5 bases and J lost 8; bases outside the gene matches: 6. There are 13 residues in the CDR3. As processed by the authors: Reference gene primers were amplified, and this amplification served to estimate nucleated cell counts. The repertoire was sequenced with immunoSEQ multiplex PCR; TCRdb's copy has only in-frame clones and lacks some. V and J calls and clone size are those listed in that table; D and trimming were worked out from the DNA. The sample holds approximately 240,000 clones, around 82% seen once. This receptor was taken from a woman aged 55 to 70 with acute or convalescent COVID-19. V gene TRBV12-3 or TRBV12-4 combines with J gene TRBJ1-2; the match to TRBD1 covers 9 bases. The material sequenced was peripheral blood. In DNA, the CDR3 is TGTGCCAGCAGTCTGGGACAGGGAGGCGGCTACACCTTC. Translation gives CASSLGQGGGYTF.